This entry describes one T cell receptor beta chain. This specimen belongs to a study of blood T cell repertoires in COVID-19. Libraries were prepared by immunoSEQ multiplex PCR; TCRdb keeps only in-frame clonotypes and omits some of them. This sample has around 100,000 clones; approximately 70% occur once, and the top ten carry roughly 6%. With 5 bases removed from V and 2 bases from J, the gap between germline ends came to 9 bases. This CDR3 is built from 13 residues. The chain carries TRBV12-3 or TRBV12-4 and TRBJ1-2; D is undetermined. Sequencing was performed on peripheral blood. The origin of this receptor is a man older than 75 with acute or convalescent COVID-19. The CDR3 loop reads CASSPDWNYGYTF. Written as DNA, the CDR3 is TGTGCCAGCAGTCCCGACTGGAACTATGGCTACACCTTC.